The T cell receptor (beta chain) described here comes from a study of blood T cell repertoires in COVID-19. In this sample, this clone turned up once. The CDR3 length is 14 residues. CDR1 SNHLY and CDR2 FYNNEI come from the germline V gene. Trimming removed 7 bases from V and 2 bases from J; junction bases left unmatched: 4. The assay was immunoSEQ multiplex PCR, and TCRdb's table has in-frame clones only and misses some. The sample consists of 97,000 or so clones, 87% of them appearing once. Sequencing was carried out using peripheral blood. The TCR sequence derives from a woman between 45 and 60 years old with COVID-19, enrolled during active disease. The chain uses TRBV2 and TRBJ2-3; the match to TRBD2 covers 9 bases. The CDR3 DNA reads TGTGCCAGCAAAAAGCGGGGGGCCACAGATACGCAGTATTTT. It codes for CASKKRGATDTQYF.